This TCR beta chain was recovered during a study of cytomegalovirus exposure and HLA in healthy donors. The study's findings and limits: HLA allele associations emerged for around 15,000 TCR beta sequences in a later analysis, at 0.05 false discovery rate. For TCR beta chains, V- and J-gene trimming was later linked to a missense DCLRE1C variant.

Use of 60 Vbeta and 13 Jbeta primers characterized the PCR. Repertoires were generated with immunoSEQ multiplex PCR, while TCRdb's copy carries only in-frame clones and drops some. This table has about 170,000 clones, under 90% appearing once. Despite likely unrecorded immune exposures, the donors were nominally healthy at the time of sampling. V was pared by 0 bases and J by 1 base, with 12 bases between. Looked up from germline, CDR1 is ENHRY and CDR2 is SYGVKD. The CDR3 contains 16 residues. On this clone: Antigen: not known.

The sequenced material came from PBMCs. This receptor was identified in a male donor in good health and CMV-seronegative. The chain combines TRBV10-3 with TRBJ2-5; D gene ambiguous. The CDR3, as DNA: TGTGCCATCAGTGAGTCGATAGGCAGGCGCCAAGAGACCCAGTACTTC. Its protein is CAISESIGRRQETQYF.